This record concerns one T cell receptor (beta chain) sequence. Its specificity is unknown. Genomic DNA, the template, was used for profiling of the TCR beta VDJ and CDR3. TCRdb fed the reads into MiXCR, producing one record per CDR3 protein. Among about 81,000 distinct CDR3 sequences listed, over 35% were seen once. The data stem from a study of CD8+CD57+ T cells in acquired aplastic anemia. Turning to the study itself: When averaged, DNA from sorted CD4+ and CD8+ cells came to around 3 ug. Among healthy donors, CD4+ cells averaged approximately 10 million reads. Study conclusions and caveats: It was found that almost 30 CD8+ CDR3 sequences were shared between patients and controls.

V lost 6 bases, J lost 5 bases, and 14 bases stayed unmatched. The germline V gene has CDR1 MGHDK and CDR2 SYGVNS. The CDR3 covers 16 residues. This TCR derives from a human donor in good health, serving as a control. The chain has TRBV25-1 and TRBJ2-3; 7 bases match TRBD2. The sequenced material came from sorted CD4+, CD8+, or CD8+CD57+ T cells (not recorded which) from PBMCs. CDR3 in amino acids: CASSLRVGGREDTQYF. CDR3 DNA: TGTGCCAGCAGCTTAAGGGTGGGGGGGAGGGAAGATACGCAGTATTTT. Supplemented by reference TRBV25-1 and TRBJ2-3, the full variable domain reads EADIYQTPRYLVIGTGKKITLECSQTMGHDKMYWYQQDPGMELHLIHYSYGVNSTEKGDLSSESTVSRIRTEHFPLTLESARPSHTSQYLCASSLRVGGREDTQYFGPGTRLTVL.